The clone carrying this T cell receptor (beta chain) was seen a few times. The antigen remains unidentified. Gene labels here are mouse ones. Coverage ceases 4 residues before the CDR3 finishes, and the germline J gene fills in the end. The data belong to a study of CD8+ T cells in alopecia areata. Study-level background: Recipients were roughly 6-10-week-old female C3H/HeJ mice grafted with skin from approximately 6-13-month-old C3H/HeJ donors with spontaneous alopecia.

Reverse transcribed after extraction, RNA yielded cDNA as the sequencing template. Profiling relied on immunoSEQ multiplex PCR, and the TCRdb table lists in-frame clones only, not all of them. The repertoire shows approximately 110,000 clones, none seen only once; the top ten take 20%. Whole-study results and caveats: Scalp data also include sequences from resident alphabeta T cells of normal skin. Unlike in mice, where it was clearer, TCR sharing across patients was less clear, possibly HLA-related. Clonality in lesional scalp, especially alopecia totalis/universalis, exceeded that of normal scalp.

Germline lookup yields CDR1 MNHDT and CDR2 YYDKIL. The CDR3 totals 15 residues. After removal of 3 bases from V and 0 bases from J, the junction contained 3 bases not matched to a gene. This clonotype was sampled from a C3H/HeJ mouse with alopecia areata. The strain's MHC: H2-k. Source material: lesional skin. The chain joins TRBV17 to TRBJ2-3; 7 bases are shared with TRBD2. The CDR3 protein is CASSSGGTSAETLYF. Incomplete CDR3 DNA: TGTGCTAGCAGTAGTGGGGGGACTAGTGCAGAA.